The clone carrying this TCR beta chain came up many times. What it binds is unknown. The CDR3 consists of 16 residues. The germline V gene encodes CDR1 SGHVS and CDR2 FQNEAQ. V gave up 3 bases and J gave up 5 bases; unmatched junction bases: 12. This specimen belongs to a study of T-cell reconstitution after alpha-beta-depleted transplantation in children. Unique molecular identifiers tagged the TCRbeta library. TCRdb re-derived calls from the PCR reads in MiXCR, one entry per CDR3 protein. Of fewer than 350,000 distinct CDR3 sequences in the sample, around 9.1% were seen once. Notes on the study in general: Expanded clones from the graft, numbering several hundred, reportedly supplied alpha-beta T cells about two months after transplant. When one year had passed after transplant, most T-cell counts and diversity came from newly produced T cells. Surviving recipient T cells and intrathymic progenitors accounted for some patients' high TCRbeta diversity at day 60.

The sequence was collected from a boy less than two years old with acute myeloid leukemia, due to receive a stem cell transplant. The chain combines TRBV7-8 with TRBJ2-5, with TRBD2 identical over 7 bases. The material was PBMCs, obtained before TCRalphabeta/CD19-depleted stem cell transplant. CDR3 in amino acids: CASSFSWEGVGETQYF. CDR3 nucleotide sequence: TGTGCCAGCAGCTTTAGTTGGGAGGGAGTTGGGGAGACCCAGTACTTC.